The clone carrying this T cell receptor (beta chain) has at least ten counts. The sample belongs to a study of neurological immune-mediated disorders. This CDR3 has 11 amino acids. The germline gives CDR1 ENHRY, CDR2 SYGVKD. V gave up 8 bases and J gave up 10 bases, with 12 bases separating them. Indicated time point: technical triplicate 2. MiXCR, applied by TCRdb to the 5' RACE reads, yields one record per CDR3 protein. Of about 55,000 distinct CDR3 sequences listed, around 24% were seen once; the top ten hold roughly 4.6%. V usage is TRBV10-3 and J usage is TRBJ2-1; a weak D match, TRBD1 (6 bases). This TCR was sampled from a man in his sixties with HTLV-1-associated myelopathy (HAM/TSP). The sample was PBMCs. The CDR3 DNA is TGTGCCATCCGAGATCAGGGGGAGCAGTTCTTC. It specifies CAIRDQGEQFF.